This T cell receptor (beta chain) was profiled in a study of T cell responses to AZD1222 COVID-19 vaccine. Study-level points and caveats: None of the repertoires were sampled until the peak T cell response had passed. Donors skewed white British and female; clonal diversity was possibly underestimated.

Some clones are missing from TCRdb's copy, which holds only in-frame ones; the method was immunoSEQ multiplex PCR. The repertoire consists of 180,000 or so clones, with 92% occurring once and the leading ten covering 1.3%. For this clone: Its antigen is still unknown.

Whether given at about 4 or about 12 weeks, second doses were pooled. From germline, CDR1 is SGHRS and CDR2 YFSETQ. The CDR3 extends over 18 amino acids. Trimming at V came to 4 bases and at J to 6 bases, leaving 15 bases not matched to a gene. The chain uses TRBV5-1 and TRBJ2-1, with 11 bases that match TRBD2. The sequence was obtained from an adult who received the AZD1222 COVID-19 vaccine. Material: peripheral blood, obtained 28 days after the second AZD1222 dose. CDR3 residues: CASSPWYIAGGRGNEQFF. The CDR3 bases are TGCGCCAGCAGCCCATGGTATATAGCGGGGGGGCGTGGCAATGAGCAGTTCTTC.